The source of this TCR beta chain is a study of cytotoxic CD8 clonotypes in ibrutinib-treated CLL. CDR1 GTSNPN and CDR2 SVGIG come from the germline V gene (reference sequence). V was clipped by 2 bases and J by 3 bases, with 10 bases between them. The CDR3 length is 13 residues. The assay was immunoSEQ multiplex PCR, and TCRdb's table has in-frame clones only and misses some. The table shows roughly 170,000 clones, with about 84% occurring only once. Approximately 2.2 micrograms of genomic DNA came from cryopreserved PBMCs for TCR beta libraries. The study's findings and limits: Public clonotypes were uncommon and contracted or stayed stable on treatment.

As for this clone: What it binds is unknown.

Sample: PBMCs, taken after 24 months of ibrutinib treatment. The chain has TRBV30 and TRBJ1-1, with a weak D call TRBD1 (5 bases). The TCR comes from a human donor with chronic lymphocytic leukemia. The CDR3 here is CAWSQGPYTEAFF. The CDR3 coding sequence is TGTGCCTGGAGTCAGGGACCGTACACTGAAGCTTTCTTT.